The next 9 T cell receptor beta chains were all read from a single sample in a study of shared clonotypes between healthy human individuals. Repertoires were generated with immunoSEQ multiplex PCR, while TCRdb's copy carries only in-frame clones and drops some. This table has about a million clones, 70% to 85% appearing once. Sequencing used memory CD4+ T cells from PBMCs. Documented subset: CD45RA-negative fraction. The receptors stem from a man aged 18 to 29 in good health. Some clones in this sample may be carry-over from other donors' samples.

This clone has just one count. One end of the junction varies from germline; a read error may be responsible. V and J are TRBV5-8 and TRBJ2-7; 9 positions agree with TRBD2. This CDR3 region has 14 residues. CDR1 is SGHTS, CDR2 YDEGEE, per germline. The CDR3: CASSLVGGLASPDF. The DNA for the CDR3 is TGTGCCAGCAGCTTGGTTGGAGGACTAGCGAGCCCCGACTTC.

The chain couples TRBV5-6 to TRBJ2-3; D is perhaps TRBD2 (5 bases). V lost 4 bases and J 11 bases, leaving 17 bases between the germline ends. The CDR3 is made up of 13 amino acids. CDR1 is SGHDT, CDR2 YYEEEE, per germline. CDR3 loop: CASSRAPGIRQYF. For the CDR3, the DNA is TGTGCCAGCAGCCGCGCGCCGGGAATCAGGCAGTATTTT.

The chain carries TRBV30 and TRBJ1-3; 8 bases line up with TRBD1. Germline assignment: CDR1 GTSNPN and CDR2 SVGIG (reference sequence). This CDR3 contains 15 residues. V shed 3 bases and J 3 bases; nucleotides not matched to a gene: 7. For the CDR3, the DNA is TGTGCCTGGAGGGCTACAGGGGGAAGTGGAAACACCATATATTTT. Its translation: CAWRATGGSGNTIYF.

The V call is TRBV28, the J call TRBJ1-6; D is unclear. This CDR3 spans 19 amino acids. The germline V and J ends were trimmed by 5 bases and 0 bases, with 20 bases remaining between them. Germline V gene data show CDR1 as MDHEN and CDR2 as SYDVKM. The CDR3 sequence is CASSLLDPTGSSYNSPLHF. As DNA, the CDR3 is TGTGCCAGCAGTCTGTTAGACCCGACTGGAAGCTCCTATAATTCACCCCTCCACTTT.

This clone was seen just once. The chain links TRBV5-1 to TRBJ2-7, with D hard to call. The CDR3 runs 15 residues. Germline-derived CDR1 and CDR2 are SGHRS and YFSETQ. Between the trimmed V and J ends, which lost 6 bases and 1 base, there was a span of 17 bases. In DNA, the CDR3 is TGCGCCAGCAAGGAATTAGCTGGAGAGTCCTACGAGCAGTACTTC. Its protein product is CASKELAGESYEQYF.

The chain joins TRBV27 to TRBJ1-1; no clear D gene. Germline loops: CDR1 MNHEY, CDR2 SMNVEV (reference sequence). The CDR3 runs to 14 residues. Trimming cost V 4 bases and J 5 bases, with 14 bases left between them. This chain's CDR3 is CASSWMFATTEAFF. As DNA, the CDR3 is TGTGCCAGCAGTTGGATGTTCGCCACTACTGAAGCTTTCTTT.

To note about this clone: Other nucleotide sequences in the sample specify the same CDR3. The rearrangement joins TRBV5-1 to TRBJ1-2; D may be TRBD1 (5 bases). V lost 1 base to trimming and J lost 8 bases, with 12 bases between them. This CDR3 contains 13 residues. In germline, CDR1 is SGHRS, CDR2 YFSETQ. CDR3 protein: CASSLSPEGGYTF. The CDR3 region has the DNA TGCGCCAGCAGCTTGTCCCCCGAGGGGGGCTACACCTTC.

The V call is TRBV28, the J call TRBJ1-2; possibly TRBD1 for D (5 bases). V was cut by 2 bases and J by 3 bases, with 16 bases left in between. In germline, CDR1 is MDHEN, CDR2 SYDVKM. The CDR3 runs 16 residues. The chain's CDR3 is CASSLPSGTAYYGYTF. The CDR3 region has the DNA TGTGCCAGCAGTTTACCCTCCGGGACCGCGTACTATGGCTACACCTTC.

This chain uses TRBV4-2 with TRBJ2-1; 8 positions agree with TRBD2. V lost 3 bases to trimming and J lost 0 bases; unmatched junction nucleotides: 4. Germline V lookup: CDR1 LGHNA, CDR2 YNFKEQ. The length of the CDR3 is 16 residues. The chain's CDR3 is CASSHIAGNSYNEQFF. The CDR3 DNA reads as TGTGCCAGCAGCCACATAGCGGGAAACTCCTACAATGAGCAGTTCTTC.